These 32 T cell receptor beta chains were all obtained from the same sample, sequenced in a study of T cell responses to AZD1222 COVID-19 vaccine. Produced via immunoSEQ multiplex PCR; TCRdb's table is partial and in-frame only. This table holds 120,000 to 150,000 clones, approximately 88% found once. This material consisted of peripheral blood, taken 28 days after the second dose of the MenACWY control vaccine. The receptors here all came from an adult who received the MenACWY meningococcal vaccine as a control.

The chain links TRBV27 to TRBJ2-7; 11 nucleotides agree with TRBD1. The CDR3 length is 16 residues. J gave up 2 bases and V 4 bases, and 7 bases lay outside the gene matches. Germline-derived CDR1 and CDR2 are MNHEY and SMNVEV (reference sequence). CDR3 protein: CASSSLRGQGAYEQYF. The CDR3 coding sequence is TGTGCCAGCAGTTCACTCCGGGGACAGGGGGCCTACGAGCAGTACTTC.

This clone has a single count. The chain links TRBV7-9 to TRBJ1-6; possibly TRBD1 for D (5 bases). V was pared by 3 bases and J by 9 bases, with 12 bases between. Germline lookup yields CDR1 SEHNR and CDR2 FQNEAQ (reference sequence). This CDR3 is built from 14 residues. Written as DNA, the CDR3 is TGTGCCAGCAGCTTCGGCAGGGCTGGTTCACCCCTCCACTTT. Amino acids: CASSFGRAGSPLHF.

CDR3 loop: CASSQKLTAWVETEAFF. CDR3 DNA sequence: TGTGCCAGCAGCCAAAAATTAACAGCTTGGGTGGAGACTGAAGCTTTCTTT. V and J are TRBV14 and TRBJ1-1; D remains unclear. Trimming removed 2 bases from V and 5 bases from J, with 21 bases in between. This CDR3 spans 17 amino acids. CDR1 and CDR2 (germline): SGHDN, FVKESK.

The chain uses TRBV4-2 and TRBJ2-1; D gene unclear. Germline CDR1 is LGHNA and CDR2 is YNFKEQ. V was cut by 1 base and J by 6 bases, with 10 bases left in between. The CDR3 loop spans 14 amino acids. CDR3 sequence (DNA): TGTGCCAGCAGCCAAGTGGCTCCTCCCAATGAGCAGTTCTTC. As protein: CASSQVAPPNEQFF.

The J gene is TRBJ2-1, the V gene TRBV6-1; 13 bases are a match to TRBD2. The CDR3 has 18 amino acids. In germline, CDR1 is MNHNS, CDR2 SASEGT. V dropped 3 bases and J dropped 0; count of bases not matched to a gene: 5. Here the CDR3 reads CASSDGTSGTGSYNEQFF. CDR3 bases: TGTGCCAGCAGTGACGGGACTAGCGGGACGGGCTCCTACAATGAGCAGTTCTTC.

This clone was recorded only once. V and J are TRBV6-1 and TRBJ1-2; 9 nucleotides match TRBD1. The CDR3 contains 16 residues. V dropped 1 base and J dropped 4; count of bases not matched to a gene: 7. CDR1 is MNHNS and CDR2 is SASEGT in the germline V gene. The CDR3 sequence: CASSEVSTGGVYGYTF. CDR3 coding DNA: TGTGCCAGCAGTGAAGTTTCGACAGGGGGGGTCTATGGCTACACCTTC.

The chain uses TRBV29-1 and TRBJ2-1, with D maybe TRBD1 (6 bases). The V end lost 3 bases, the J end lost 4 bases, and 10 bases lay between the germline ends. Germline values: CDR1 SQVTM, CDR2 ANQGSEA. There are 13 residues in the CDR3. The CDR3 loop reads CSVEVGGYNEQFF. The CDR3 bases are TGCAGCGTTGAGGTAGGGGGTTACAATGAGCAGTTCTTC.

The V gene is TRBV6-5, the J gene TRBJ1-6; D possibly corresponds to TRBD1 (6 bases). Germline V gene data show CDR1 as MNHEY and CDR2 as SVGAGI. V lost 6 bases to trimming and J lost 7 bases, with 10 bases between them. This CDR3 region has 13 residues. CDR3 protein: CASSTGNNSPLHF. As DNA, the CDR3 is TGTGCCAGCAGCACAGGGAACAATTCACCCCTCCACTTT.

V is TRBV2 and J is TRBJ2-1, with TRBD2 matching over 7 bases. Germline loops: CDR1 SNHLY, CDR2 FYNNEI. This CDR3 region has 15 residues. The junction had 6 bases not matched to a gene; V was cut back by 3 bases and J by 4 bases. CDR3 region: CASSESGTIYNEQFF. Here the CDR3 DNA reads TGTGCCAGCAGTGAGTCTGGGACTATATACAATGAGCAGTTCTTC.

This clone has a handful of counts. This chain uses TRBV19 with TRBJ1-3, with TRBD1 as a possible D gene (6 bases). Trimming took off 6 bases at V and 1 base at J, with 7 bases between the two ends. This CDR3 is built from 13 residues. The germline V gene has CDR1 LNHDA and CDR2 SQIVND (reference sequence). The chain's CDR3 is CASRDRSGNTIYF. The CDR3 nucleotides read TGTGCCAGTAGAGACAGGTCTGGAAACACCATATATTTT.

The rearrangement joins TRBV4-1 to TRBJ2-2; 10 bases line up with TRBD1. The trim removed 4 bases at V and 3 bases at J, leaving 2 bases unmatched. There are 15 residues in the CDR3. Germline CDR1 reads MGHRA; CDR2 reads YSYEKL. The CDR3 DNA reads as TGCGCCAGCAGCCGGGGACAGGGGTACACCGGGGAGCTGTTTTTT. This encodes CASSRGQGYTGELFF.

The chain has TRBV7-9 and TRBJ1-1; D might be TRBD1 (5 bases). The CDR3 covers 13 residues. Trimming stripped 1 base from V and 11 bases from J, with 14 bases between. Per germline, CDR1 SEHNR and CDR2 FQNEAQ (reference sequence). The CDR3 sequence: CASSLGSEGAAFF. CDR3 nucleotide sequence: TGTGCCAGCAGCTTAGGGTCGGAAGGGGCTGCTTTCTTT.

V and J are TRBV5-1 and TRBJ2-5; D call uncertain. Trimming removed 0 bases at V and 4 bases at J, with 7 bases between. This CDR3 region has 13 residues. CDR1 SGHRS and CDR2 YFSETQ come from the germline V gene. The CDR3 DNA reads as TGCGCCAGCAGCTTGGGGGTTGCAGAGACCCAGTACTTC. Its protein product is CASSLGVAETQYF.

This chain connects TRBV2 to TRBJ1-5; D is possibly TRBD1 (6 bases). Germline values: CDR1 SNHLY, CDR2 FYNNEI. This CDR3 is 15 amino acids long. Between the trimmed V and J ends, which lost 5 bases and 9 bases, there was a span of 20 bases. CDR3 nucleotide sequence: TGTGCCAGCAGTTTTAGGACAGCCGGTACTCGGCCCCAGCATTTT. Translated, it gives CASSFRTAGTRPQHF.

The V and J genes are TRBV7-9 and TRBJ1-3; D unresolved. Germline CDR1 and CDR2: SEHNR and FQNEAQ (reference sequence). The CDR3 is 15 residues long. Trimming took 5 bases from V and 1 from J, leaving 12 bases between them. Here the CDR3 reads CASSPGDRSGNTIYF. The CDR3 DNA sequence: TGTGCCAGCAGCCCCGGGGATAGATCTGGAAACACCATATATTTT.

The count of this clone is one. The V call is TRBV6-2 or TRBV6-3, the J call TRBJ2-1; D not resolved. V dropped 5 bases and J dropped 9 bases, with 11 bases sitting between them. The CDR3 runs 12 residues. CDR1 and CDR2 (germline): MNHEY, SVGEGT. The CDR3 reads CASSRLGIEQFF. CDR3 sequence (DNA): TGTGCCAGCAGTCGTTTAGGTATTGAGCAGTTCTTC.

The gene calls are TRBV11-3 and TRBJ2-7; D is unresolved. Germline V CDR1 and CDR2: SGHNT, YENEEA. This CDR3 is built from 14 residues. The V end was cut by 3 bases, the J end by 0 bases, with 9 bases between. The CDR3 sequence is CASSLYRFSYEQYF. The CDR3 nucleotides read TGTGCCAGCAGCTTGTACAGATTCTCCTACGAGCAGTACTTC.

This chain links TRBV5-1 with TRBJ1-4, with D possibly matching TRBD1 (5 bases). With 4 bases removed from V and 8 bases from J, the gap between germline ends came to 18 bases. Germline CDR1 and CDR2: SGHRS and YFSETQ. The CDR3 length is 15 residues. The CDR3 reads CASSQSTGVEEKLFF. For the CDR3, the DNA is TGCGCCAGCAGCCAATCTACAGGTGTGGAGGAAAAACTGTTTTTT.

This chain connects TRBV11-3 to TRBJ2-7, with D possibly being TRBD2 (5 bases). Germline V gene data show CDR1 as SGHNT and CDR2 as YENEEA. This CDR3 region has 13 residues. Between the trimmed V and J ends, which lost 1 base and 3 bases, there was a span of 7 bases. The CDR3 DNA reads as TGTGCCAGCAGCTTAGTTCGGGGCTACGAGCAGTACTTC. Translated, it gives CASSLVRGYEQYF.

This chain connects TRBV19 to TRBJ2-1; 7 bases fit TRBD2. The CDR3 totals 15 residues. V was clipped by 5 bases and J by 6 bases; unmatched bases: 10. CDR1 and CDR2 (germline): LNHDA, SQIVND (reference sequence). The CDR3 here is CASSDGLVVGNEQFF. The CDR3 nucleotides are TGTGCCAGTAGTGATGGACTAGTAGTTGGCAATGAGCAGTTCTTC.

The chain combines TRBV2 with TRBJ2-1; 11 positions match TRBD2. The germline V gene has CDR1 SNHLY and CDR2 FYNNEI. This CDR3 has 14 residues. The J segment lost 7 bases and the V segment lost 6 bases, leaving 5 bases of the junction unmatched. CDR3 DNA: TGTGCCAGCAGACCGGGACTAGCGGTAAATGAGCAGTTCTTC. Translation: CASRPGLAVNEQFF.

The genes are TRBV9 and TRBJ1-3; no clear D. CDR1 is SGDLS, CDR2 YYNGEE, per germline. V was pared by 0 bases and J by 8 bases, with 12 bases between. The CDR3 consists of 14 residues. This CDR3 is CASSVGHGVDTIYF. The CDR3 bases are TGTGCCAGCAGCGTAGGTCATGGGGTAGACACCATATATTTT.

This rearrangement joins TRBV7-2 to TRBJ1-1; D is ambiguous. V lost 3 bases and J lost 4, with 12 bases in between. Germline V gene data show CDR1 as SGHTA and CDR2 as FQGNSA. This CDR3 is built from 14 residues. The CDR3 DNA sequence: TGTGCCAGCAGCTTTCGAGACTCGGTCACTGAAGCTTTCTTT. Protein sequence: CASSFRDSVTEAFF.

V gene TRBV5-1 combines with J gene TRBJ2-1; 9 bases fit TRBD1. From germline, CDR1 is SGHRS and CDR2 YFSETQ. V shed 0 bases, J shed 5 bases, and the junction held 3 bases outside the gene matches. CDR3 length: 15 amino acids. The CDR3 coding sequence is TGCGCCAGCAGCTTGGGACAGGGGGGCAACAATGAGCAGTTCTTC. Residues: CASSLGQGGNNEQFF.

CDR3 region: CATRDRGRVDNEQFF. CDR3 in DNA: TGTGCCACCAGAGATAGGGGGCGCGTGGACAATGAGCAGTTCTTC. This rearrangement joins TRBV24-1 to TRBJ2-1, with 7 bases matching TRBD1. The V and J ends lost 7 bases and 5 bases, in that order; junction bases with no gene match: 10. Germline CDR1 and CDR2: KGHDR and SFDVKD. This CDR3 is built from 15 residues.

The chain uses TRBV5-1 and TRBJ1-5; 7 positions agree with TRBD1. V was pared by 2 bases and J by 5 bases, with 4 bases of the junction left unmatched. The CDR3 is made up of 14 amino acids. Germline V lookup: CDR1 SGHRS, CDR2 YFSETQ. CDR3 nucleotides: TGCGCCAGCAGCTTTTCAGGGGGGGATCAGCCCCAGCATTTT. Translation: CASSFSGGDQPQHF.

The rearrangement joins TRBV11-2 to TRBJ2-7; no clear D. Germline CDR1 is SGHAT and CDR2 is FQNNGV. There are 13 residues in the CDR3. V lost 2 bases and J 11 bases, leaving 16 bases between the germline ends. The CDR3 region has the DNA TGTGCCAGCAGCTTAAAACTCGAGAGAGAGAAGTACTTC. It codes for CASSLKLEREKYF.

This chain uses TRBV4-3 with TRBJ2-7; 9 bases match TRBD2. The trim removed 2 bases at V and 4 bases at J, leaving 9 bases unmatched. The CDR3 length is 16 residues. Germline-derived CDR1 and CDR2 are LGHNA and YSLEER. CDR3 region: CASSQTIAGAGYEQYF. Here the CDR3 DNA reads TGCGCCAGCAGCCAAACAATAGCGGGAGCAGGTTACGAGCAGTACTTC.

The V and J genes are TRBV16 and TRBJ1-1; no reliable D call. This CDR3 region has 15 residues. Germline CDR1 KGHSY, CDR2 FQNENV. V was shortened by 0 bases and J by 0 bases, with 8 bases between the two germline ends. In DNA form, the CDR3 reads TGTGCCAGCAGCCAATCGGTCAACATGAACACTGAAGCTTTCTTT. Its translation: CASSQSVNMNTEAFF.

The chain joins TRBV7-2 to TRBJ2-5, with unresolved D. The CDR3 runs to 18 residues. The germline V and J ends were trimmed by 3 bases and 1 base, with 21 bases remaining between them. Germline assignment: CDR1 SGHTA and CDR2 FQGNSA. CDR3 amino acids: CASSFEPLTRPSQETQYF. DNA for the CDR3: TGTGCCAGCAGCTTCGAACCCTTGACGCGGCCGTCCCAAGAGACCCAGTACTTC.

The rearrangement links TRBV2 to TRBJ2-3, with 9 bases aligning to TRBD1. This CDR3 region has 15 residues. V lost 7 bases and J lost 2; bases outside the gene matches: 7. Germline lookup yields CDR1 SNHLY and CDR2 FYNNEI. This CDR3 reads CASTQQGANTDTQYF. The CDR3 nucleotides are TGTGCCAGCACCCAACAGGGGGCCAACACAGATACGCAGTATTTT.

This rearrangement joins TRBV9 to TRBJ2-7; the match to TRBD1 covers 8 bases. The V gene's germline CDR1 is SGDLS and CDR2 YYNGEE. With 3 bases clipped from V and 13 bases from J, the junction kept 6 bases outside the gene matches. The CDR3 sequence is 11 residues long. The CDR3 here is CASSDGQGQYF. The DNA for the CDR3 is TGTGCCAGCAGCGATGGACAGGGTCAATACTTC.